There are many counts of the clone carrying this T cell receptor beta chain. Antigen specificity is unknown. In preparing bulk TCR libraries, previously described methods and listed TCR primers were used. Each CDR3 protein is one row after TCRdb ran MiXCR on the PCR reads. The repertoire includes approximately 550,000 distinct CDR3 sequences, about 21% of them detected once, and about 0.8% sits in the top ten. From germline, CDR1 is DFQATT and CDR2 SNEGSKA (reference sequence). The CDR3 extends over 13 amino acids. The V and J ends lost 5 bases and 0 bases, in that order; junction bases with no gene match: 1. Researchers sorted naive CD8 T cells as cells that were CD8+CD4-CCR7+CD45RA+. These data are taken from a study of molecular identifiers for immune sequencing clone quantification. Regarding the study as a whole: One cell's worth of spiked Jurkat TCR RNA was reportedly detectable among about a million naive cells.

This chain connects TRBV20-1 to TRBJ2-3; 8 nucleotides match TRBD2. This TCR came from a human donor in good health. Some libraries in this study had Jurkat cell RNA spiked in. The sequenced sample consisted of naive CD8+ T cells from blood, with Jurkat cell RNA spiked in. Subset denoted: FACS-sorted CD8+CD4-CCR7+CD45RA+ naive T cells. The CDR3 sequence: CSAASGSTDTQYF. CDR3 DNA sequence: TGCAGTGCTGCTAGCGGGAGCACAGATACGCAGTATTTT.